This T cell receptor (beta chain) was documented in a study of cytomegalovirus exposure and HLA in healthy donors. Study-wide findings and caveats: A later analysis, which compared TCR beta chains of equal frequency, found the HLA-associated ones more clonally expanded.

The PCR was carried out with 60 Vbeta primers and 13 Jbeta primers. Method: immunoSEQ multiplex PCR; TCRdb's copy keeps in-frame clones and lacks some. This sample yields some 150,000 clones, of which approximately 76% are seen a single time; around 1.5% belongs to the top ten. CDR3 length: 14 residues. V lost 4 bases and J 6 bases, leaving 16 bases between the germline ends. The germline V gene has CDR1 LNHDA and CDR2 SQIVND (reference sequence). Regarding this clone: As yet, its antigen is unknown.

This sequence was found in a man aged 55 to 70 in good health and CMV-seronegative. The genes are TRBV19 and TRBJ2-7, with D perhaps TRBD1 (6 bases). Sequencing was performed on PBMCs. The CDR3: CASSSRDMACEQYF. CDR3 coding DNA: TGTGCCAGTAGTAGCCGGGACATGGCCTGCGAGCAGTACTTC.